This T cell receptor (beta chain) derives from a study of T cell responses to AZD1222 COVID-19 vaccine (dated by TCRdb to about 2021). Describing the broader study: AZD1222 recipients with second doses at about 4 weeks or about 12 weeks were pooled, because spike-specific TCR depth and breadth did not differ between schedules. TCR sequencing covered approximately 230 trial participants: 200 to 220 given two doses of AZD1222 and 26 given two doses of MenACWY control vaccine. Enrollment into the trials was organized by age into subgroups of 18-55, 56-69 and 70-plus years, and those subgroups contained roughly 150, 30 and 60 TCR-sequenced participants, respectively. Here is what the overall study found, with its caveats: Vaccine-associated CD4 TCRs spanned the whole spike protein, with dominant responses in regions 160-218 and 743-854. A significant rise in spike-specific TCR breadth and depth was observed after two AZD1222 doses relative to day 0 and relative to MenACWY recipients. Because no samples from the day 14 peak response were available, repertoires could be characterized only after the peak T cell response. Conclusions about previously exposed vaccinees are limited, since just a handful of AZD1222 recipients were seropositive for SARS-CoV-2 at baseline. Nearly half of unique spike-specific TCRs reportedly recognized epitopes outside regions mutated in the B.1.351 and B.1.1.7 variants. The 56-69-year group was small, and its depth increase did not reach significance, likely because of low power. Most participants were white British and females outnumbered males, and the authors suggested that clonal diversity may have been underestimated.

As encoded in the germline V gene, CDR1 is MGHRA while CDR2 is YSYEKL. From cysteine to phenylalanine, the CDR3 is 16 amino acids long. Left in the record is the CDR3 DNA by itself, 48 bases read in frame from the first base. Trimmed from V: 3 bases; trimmed from J: 10 bases; junction bases lacking a gene match: 12. The CDR3 regions of human TCRbeta chains were analyzed by immunosequencing. The paper's data handling went like this. Repertoire TCRs were checked for matches against a reference library of SARS-CoV-2-specific TCRs that had been generated using the MIRA antigen-specificity platform. Breadth was defined as the fraction of unique TCRs that were SARS-CoV-2-associated, and depth was defined as the fraction of total T cells that were SARS-CoV-2-associated. Using the MIRA data, each spike-specific TCR was assigned both to the spike region to which the TCR was reactive and to a CD4 or CD8 class. Log10-transformed breadth and depth values were compared by one-way ANOVA with Sidak's multiple comparisons tests. The table was pulled from immuneACCESS by TCRdb, which kept in-frame rearrangements only. Such tables lose some clones; where checked, under half of the loss comes from unresolved V genes, and the rest has no known cause. V, J and clone size were drawn from that table, and D and trimming were deduced from the DNA. Here the sample has around 96,000 clones; approximately 90% occur a single time. Of the sample, less than 3.5% is held by the ten largest clones.

On this clone itself: Its antigen is currently not known. No quality values exist for individual bases; no much larger clone is one base distant.

The time point label, as the study defines it: baseline before first vaccination. Vaccinee samples were obtained from the UK trials COV001 and COV002, which included a single-blind randomized controlled phase 2/3 trial of AZD1222 (ChAdOx1 nCoV-19) in healthy adults. Trial participant PBMC samples were collected at day 0 and day 28 after the second dose for TCRbeta chain sequencing. Material: peripheral blood, obtained on day 0 of AZD1222 vaccination. This clonotype was obtained from an adult in good health. The chain is assembled from TRBV4-1 and TRBJ1-6; the central 7 bases match TRBD1. At the DNA level, the sequence is TGCGCCAGCAGCCACTCCAGGGGGGGGCTGAGGTCACCCCTCCACTTT. This gives the protein CASSHSRGGLRSPLHF.